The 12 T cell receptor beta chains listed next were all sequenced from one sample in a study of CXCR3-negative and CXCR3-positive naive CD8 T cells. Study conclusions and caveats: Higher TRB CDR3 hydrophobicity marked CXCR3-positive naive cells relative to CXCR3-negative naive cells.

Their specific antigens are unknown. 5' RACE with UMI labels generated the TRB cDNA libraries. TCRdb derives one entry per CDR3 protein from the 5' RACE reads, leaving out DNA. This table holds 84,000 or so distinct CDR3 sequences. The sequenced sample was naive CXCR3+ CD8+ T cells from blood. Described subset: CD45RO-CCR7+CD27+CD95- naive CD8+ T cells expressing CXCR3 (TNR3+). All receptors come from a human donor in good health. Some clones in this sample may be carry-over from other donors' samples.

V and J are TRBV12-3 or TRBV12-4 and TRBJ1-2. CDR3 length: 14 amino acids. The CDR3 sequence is CASSLGTLGYGYTF.

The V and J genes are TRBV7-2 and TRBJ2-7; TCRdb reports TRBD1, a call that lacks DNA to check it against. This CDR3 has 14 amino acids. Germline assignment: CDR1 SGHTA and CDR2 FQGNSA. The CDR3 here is CASSGTGNAYEQYF.

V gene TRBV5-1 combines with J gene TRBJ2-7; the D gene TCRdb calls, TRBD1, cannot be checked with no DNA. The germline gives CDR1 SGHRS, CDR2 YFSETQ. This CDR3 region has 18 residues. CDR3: CASSSPGQGAVLFDEQYF.

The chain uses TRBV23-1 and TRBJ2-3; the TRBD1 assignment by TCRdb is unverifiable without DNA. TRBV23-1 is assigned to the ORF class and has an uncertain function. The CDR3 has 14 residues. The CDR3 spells CASSPGQATDTQYF.

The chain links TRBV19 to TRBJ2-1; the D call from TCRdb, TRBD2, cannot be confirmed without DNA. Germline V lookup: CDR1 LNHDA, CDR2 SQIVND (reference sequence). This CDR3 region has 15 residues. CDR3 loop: CASNHLRGGLNEQFF.

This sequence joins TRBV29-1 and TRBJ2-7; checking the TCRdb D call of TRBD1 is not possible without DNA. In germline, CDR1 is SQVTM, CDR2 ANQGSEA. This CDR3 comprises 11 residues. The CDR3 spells CSASDSYEQYF.

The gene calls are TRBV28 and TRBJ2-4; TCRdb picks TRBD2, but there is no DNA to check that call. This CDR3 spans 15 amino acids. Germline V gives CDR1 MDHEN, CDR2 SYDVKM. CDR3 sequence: CASSFPGRTKNIQYF.

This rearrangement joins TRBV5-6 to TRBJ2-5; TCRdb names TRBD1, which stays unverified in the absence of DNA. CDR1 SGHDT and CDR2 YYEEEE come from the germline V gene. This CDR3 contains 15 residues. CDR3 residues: CASSGAGGSEETQYF.

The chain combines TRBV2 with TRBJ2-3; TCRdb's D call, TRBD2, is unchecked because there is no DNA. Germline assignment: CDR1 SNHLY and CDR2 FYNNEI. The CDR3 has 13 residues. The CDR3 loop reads CAGTTLNTDTQYF.

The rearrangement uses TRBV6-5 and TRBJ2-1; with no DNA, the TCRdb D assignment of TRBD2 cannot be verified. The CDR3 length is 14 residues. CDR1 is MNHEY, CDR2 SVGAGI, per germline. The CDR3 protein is CASSYGPSYNEQFF.

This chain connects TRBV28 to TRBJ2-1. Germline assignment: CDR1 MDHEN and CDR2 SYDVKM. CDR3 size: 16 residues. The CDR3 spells CASSFLAERLGNEQFF.

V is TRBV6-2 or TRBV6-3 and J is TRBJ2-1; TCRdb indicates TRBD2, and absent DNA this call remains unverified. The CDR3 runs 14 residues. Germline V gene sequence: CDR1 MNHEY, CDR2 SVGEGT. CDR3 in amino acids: CASSYSVSGTKQFF.